Listed below are T cell receptor beta chains from one sample, sequenced in a study of blood T cell repertoires in COVID-19. The table came from immunoSEQ multiplex PCR; TCRdb's copy has only in-frame clones and leaves some out. The repertoire holds 150,000 to 200,000 clones, with 85% to 90% as singletons. Sample: peripheral blood. The source of these receptors is a man between 40 and 49 years old with active or convalescent COVID-19. The CDR3 runs from the conserved cysteine through the conserved F or W. D genes are given only for firm matches. Clone sizes are given selectively: once, few, many, or a class where the clone is expanded.

size | J | D | V | CDR3 | DNA
. | TRBJ1-4 | . | TRBV19 | CASRLSQASTNEKLFF | TGTGCCAGTAGGCTGAGTCAAGCCTCAACTAATGAAAAACTGTTTTTT
. | TRBJ1-6 | TRBD1 | TRBV4-2 | CASSQDRLGGSSYNSPLHF | TGTGCCAGCAGCCAGGACAGGCTAGGAGGCAGCTCCTATAATTCACCCCTCCACTTT
. | TRBJ2-3 | . | TRBV9 | CASSVGGGQDTQYF | TGTGCCAGCAGCGTAGGGGGAGGCCAAGATACGCAGTATTTT
. | TRBJ2-1 | TRBD2 | TRBV7-2 | CASSLYSGIPLLGYNEQFF | TGTGCCAGCAGCTTATATAGCGGGATTCCCCTCCTCGGGTACAATGAGCAGTTCTTC
. | TRBJ1-1 | . | TRBV20-1 | CSAPGVTEAFF | TGCAGTGCCCCAGGGGTCACTGAAGCTTTCTTT
. | TRBJ2-1 | TRBD2 | TRBV7-9 | CASSSGGFYEQFF | TGTGCCAGCAGCTCGGGAGGTTTCTATGAGCAGTTCTTC
. | TRBJ1-6 | TRBD1 | TRBV2 | CASSERQGGRSPLHF | TGTGCCAGCAGTGAAAGACAGGGGGGACGATCACCCCTCCACTTT
. | TRBJ1-5 | . | TRBV27 | CATGDNQPQHF | TGTGCCACGGGTGACAATCAGCCCCAGCATTTT
. | TRBJ1-1 | . | TRBV7-2 | CASSLVAGNTEAFF | TGTGCCAGCAGCTTAGTTGCAGGGAACACTGAAGCTTTCTTT
. | TRBJ1-1 | . | TRBV6-6 | CASNKQEGTEAFF | TGTGCCAGCAATAAACAGGAGGGGACTGAAGCTTTCTTT
. | TRBJ1-5 | TRBD1 | TRBV30 | CAWSFPYRGSNQPQHF | TGTGCCTGGAGTTTCCCCTACAGGGGGAGCAATCAGCCCCAGCATTTT
. | TRBJ2-7 | TRBD2 | TRBV6-1 | CASRENLAGAISYEQYF | TGTGCCAGCAGGGAAAATCTAGCGGGAGCGATCTCCTACGAGCAGTACTTC
. | TRBJ2-1 | TRBD2 | TRBV6-5 | CASSPIAGGFNEQFF | TGTGCCAGCAGCCCCATAGCGGGAGGGTTCAATGAGCAGTTCTTC
. | TRBJ1-2 | TRBD1 | TRBV18 | CASSPSGQGRDGYTF | TGTGCCAGCTCACCGTCGGGACAGGGAAGGGATGGCTACACCTTC
. | TRBJ1-1 | . | TRBV9 | CASSARGNTEAFF | TGTGCCAGCAGCGCCAGGGGGAACACTGAAGCTTTCTTT
. | TRBJ1-3 | . | TRBV2 | CASSDPGTGNTIYF | TGTGCCAGCAGTGACCCAGGGACTGGAAACACCATATATTTT
. | TRBJ1-2 | . | TRBV6-5 | CASKLFPGEDYGYTF | TGTGCCAGCAAGCTTTTCCCGGGGGAGGACTATGGCTACACCTTC
. | TRBJ2-1 | TRBD2 | TRBV7-8 | CASSLRLAGVRNEQFF | TGTGCCAGCAGCCTCAGACTAGCGGGAGTGCGGAATGAGCAGTTCTTC
. | TRBJ1-2 | . | TRBV12-3/TRBV12-4 | CASRTDYGYTF | TGTGCCAGCAGGACAGACTATGGCTACACCTTC
. | TRBJ1-2 | TRBD1 | TRBV7-8 | CASSLRGGTGETNYGYTF | TGTGCCAGCAGCTTAAGAGGGGGGACAGGGGAGACTAACTATGGCTACACCTTC
. | TRBJ2-3 | TRBD2 | TRBV10-3 | CAMGLAGGADTQYF | TGTGCCATGGGACTAGCGGGAGGCGCAGATACGCAGTATTTT
. | TRBJ1-5 | . | TRBV27 | CASSFSGSNQPQHF | TGTGCCAGCAGTTTTTCAGGGAGCAATCAGCCCCAGCATTTT
. | TRBJ2-3 | TRBD1 | TRBV6-6 | CASSRQGAGDTQYF | TGTGCCAGCAGCCGACAGGGGGCGGGAGATACGCAGTATTTT
. | TRBJ1-1 | . | TRBV4-2 | CASSQVLGRSTEAFF | TGTGCCAGCAGCCAAGTGTTAGGGAGAAGCACTGAAGCTTTCTTT
. | TRBJ2-3 | TRBD2 | TRBV3-1/TRBV3-2 | CASSGGRDTDTQYF | TGTGCCAGCAGCGGGGGGAGGGATACGGATACGCAGTATTTT
. | TRBJ1-6 | . | TRBV25-1 | CASSGQNYNSPLHF | TGTGCCAGCAGTGGGCAGAACTATAATTCACCCCTCCACTTT
. | TRBJ2-5 | TRBD2 | TRBV24-1 | CATSDFGRDQETQYF | TGTGCCACCAGTGATTTCGGGAGGGACCAAGAGACCCAGTACTTC
. | TRBJ2-2 | TRBD2 | TRBV9 | CASSPWTSGGAGELFF | TGTGCCAGCAGCCCGTGGACTAGCGGGGGGGCCGGGGAGCTGTTTTTT
. | TRBJ2-7 | . | TRBV5-1 | CASSRGPLGYEQYF | TGCGCCAGCAGCAGAGGGCCGCTGGGGTACGAGCAGTACTTC
. | TRBJ2-7 | TRBD2 | TRBV7-8 | CASSPRTSGYEQYF | TGTGCCAGCAGCCCTCGGACTAGCGGTTACGAGCAGTACTTC
. | TRBJ2-3 | TRBD2 | TRBV6-2/TRBV6-3 | CASSTPIAGGPDKDTQYF | TGTGCCAGCAGCACCCCGATAGCGGGGGGGCCAGACAAAGATACGCAGTATTTT
. | TRBJ1-2 | TRBD1 | TRBV7-2 | CASSPTTGGLSGYTF | TGTGCCAGCAGCCCGACAACAGGGGGCTTATCTGGCTACACCTTC
. | TRBJ1-4 | . | TRBV11-2 | CASIEGGARTNEKLFF | TGTGCCAGCATCGAGGGGGGGGCCAGAACTAATGAAAAACTGTTTTTT
. | TRBJ2-5 | TRBD2 | TRBV2 | CASSEIAGGGETQYF | TGTGCCAGCAGTGAAATAGCGGGCGGGGGGGAGACCCAGTACTTC
. | TRBJ2-3 | . | TRBV7-2 | CASSWQRDTQYF | TGTGCCAGCAGCTGGCAGCGAGATACGCAGTATTTT
. | TRBJ2-3 | . | TRBV20-1 | CSASSRSTDTQYF | TGCAGTGCTAGTTCCCGGAGCACAGATACGCAGTATTTT
. | TRBJ2-7 | . | TRBV27 | CASRSRIFYEQYF | TGTGCCAGCAGGTCGAGGATCTTTTACGAGCAGTACTTC
. | TRBJ2-7 | TRBD2 | TRBV19 | CASSNLAGTYEQYF | TGTGCCAGTAGTAACCTAGCGGGGACCTACGAGCAGTACTTC
. | TRBJ2-3 | TRBD2 | TRBV20-1 | CSASSGRGAADTQYF | TGCAGTGCTAGTAGCGGGAGGGGGGCGGCAGATACGCAGTATTTT
. | TRBJ2-2 | TRBD1 | TRBV27 | CASSSRSGGSMVTGELFF | TGTGCCAGCAGTTCTCGATCAGGGGGCAGCATGGTCACCGGGGAGCTGTTTTTT
. | TRBJ1-1 | . | TRBV19 | CASSRWEALGTEAFF | TGTGCCAGTAGTAGGTGGGAGGCGCTGGGCACTGAAGCTTTCTTT
. | TRBJ2-5 | TRBD2 | TRBV4-3 | CASSQDSSRGEIQETQYF | TGCGCCAGCAGCCAAGATTCTTCGCGGGGGGAGATCCAAGAGACCCAGTACTTC
. | TRBJ2-3 | TRBD2 | TRBV25-1 | CASRGGADTQYF | TGTGCCAGCCGCGGGGGGGCAGATACGCAGTATTTT
. | TRBJ1-1 | TRBD1 | TRBV11-2 | CASSLGQIKTEAFF | TGTGCCAGCAGCTTGGGACAGATCAAAACTGAAGCTTTCTTT
few | TRBJ2-1 | TRBD2 | TRBV7-2 | CASSHDSGGPLEQFF | TGTGCCAGCAGCCATGATAGCGGGGGGCCGTTGGAGCAGTTCTTC